The entry below describes one TCR beta chain. Its target is unknown. Naive-designated CD8 cells lacked CD45RO, were positively enriched for CCR7, and omitted terminally differentiated effector memory CD45RA+ cells. Deep-level running was used for the assay. This table comes from immunoSEQ multiplex PCR, and its TCRdb copy is limited to in-frame clones, with some not included. The table lists a few million clones, over 85% of them singletons. The sample comes from a study of shared clonotypes between healthy human individuals. Overall study results and limits: The researchers took only blood, and tissue repertoires probably look different. Rarefaction revealed incomplete sorted-subset sequencing despite large depth. Naive subsets generally exceeded memory subsets in estimated richness.

The germline CDR1 and CDR2 sequences are SEHNR and FQNEAQ (reference sequence). The CDR3 length is 15 residues. V lost 5 bases to trimming and J lost 8 bases; unmatched junction nucleotides: 12. The V and J genes are TRBV7-9 and TRBJ2-1; 7 nucleotides align to TRBD2. The material sequenced was naive CD8+ T cells from PBMCs. The source of this sequence is a man aged 18 to 29 in good health. Some clones in this sample may be carry-over from other donors' samples. CDR3 sequence reads: CASSGWRGSIDEQFF. The CDR3 nucleotides are TGTGCCAGCAGCGGGTGGCGCGGGAGTATCGATGAGCAGTTCTTC.